The sequence of this T cell receptor (beta chain) was determined in a study of graft-versus-host responses after intestinal transplantation. Clones were sequenced by immunoSEQ multiplex PCR, and TCRdb holds only the in-frame ones, with some missing. Of 90,000 to 100,000 clones detected, about 82% appear once; the ten largest clones hold more than 1.4%. This clone appeared once. Its antigen is unknown. The V gene end was trimmed by 6 bases and the J gene end by 6 bases; junction bases not matched to a gene: 4. The CDR3 contains 13 residues. Germline lookup yields CDR1 MNHEY and CDR2 SVGAGI. Findings and caveats of the study: Investigators detected GvH clones in recipient marrow, with some emerging earlier in ileum or blood.

J is TRBJ2-5 and V is TRBV6-5; TRBD2 matches at 10 bases. The clonotype was recovered from a human patient who received an intestinal transplant, so some T cells may come from the graft donor. The sequenced sample was PBMCs, obtained 255 days after intestinal transplant. In nucleotides, the CDR3 is TGTGCCAGCAGCTCACTAGCGGGAAAGACCCAGTACTTC. It is translated as CASSSLAGKTQYF.